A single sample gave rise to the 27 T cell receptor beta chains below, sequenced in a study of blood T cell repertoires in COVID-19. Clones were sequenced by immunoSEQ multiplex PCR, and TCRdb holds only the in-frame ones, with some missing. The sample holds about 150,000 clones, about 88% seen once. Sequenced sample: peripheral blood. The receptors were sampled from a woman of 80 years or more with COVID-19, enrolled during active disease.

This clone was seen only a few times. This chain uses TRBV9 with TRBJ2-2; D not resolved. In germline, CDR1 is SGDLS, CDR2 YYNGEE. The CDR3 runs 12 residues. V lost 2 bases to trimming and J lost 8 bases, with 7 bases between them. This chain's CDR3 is CASSVSVGELFF. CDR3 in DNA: TGTGCCAGCAGCGTGAGTGTAGGGGAGCTGTTTTTT.

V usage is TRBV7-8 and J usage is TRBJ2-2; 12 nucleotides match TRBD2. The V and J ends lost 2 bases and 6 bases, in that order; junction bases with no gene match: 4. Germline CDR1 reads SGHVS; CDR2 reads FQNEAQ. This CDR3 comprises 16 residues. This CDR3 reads CASSLRLAGEPGELFF. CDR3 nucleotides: TGTGCCAGCAGCTTAAGACTAGCGGGAGAACCCGGGGAGCTGTTTTTT.

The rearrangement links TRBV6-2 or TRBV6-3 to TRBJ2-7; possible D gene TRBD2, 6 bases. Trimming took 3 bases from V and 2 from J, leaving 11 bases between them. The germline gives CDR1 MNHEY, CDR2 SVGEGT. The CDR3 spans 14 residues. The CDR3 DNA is TGTGCCAGCAGTTATTTTCCGGGGGCCTACGAGCAGTACTTC. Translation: CASSYFPGAYEQYF.

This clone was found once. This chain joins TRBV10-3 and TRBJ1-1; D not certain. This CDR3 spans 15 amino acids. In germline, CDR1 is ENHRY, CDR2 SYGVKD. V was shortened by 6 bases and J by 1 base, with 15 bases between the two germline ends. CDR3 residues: CAISGKGVSNTEAFF. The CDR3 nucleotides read TGTGCCATCAGCGGGAAGGGAGTGTCGAACACTGAAGCTTTCTTT.

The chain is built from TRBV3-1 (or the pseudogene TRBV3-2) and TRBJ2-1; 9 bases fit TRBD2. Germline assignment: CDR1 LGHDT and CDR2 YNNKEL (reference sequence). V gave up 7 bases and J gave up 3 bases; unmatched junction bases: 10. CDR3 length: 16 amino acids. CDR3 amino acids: CASTKRGLAVYNEQFF. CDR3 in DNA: TGTGCCAGCACCAAACGGGGACTAGCTGTCTACAATGAGCAGTTCTTC.

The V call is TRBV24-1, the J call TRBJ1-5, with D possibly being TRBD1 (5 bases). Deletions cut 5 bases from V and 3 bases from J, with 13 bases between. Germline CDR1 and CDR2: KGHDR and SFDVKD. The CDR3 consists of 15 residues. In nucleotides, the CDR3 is TGTGCCACCAGTGGGGGAGGGGCTAACAATCAGCCCCAGCATTTT. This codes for CATSGGGANNQPQHF.

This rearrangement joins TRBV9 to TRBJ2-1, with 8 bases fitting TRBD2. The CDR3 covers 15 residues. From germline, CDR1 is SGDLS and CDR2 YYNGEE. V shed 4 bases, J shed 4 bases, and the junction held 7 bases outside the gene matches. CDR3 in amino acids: CASSLSSGYYNEQFF. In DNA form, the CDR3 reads TGTGCCAGCAGCCTCTCTAGCGGGTATTACAATGAGCAGTTCTTC.

The CDR3 region has the DNA TGTGCCAGTAGTACGAGGAATGAGCAGTACTTC. This encodes CASSTRNEQYF. The gene calls are TRBV19 and TRBJ2-7; D remains ambiguous. Germline V lookup: CDR1 LNHDA, CDR2 SQIVND (reference sequence). V lost 4 bases and J lost 7, with 8 bases in between. The CDR3 totals 11 residues.

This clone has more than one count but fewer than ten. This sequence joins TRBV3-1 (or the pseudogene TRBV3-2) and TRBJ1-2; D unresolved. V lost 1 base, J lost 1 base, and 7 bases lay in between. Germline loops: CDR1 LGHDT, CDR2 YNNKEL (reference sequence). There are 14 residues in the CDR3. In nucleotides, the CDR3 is TGTGCCAGCAGCCAAGGGCGGAATAACTATGGCTACACCTTC. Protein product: CASSQGRNNYGYTF.

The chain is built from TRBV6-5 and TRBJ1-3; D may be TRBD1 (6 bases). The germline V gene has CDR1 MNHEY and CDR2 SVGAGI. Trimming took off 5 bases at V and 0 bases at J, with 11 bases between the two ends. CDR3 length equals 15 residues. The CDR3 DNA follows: TGTGCCAGCAGTACCGGACAGATCTCTGGAAACACCATATATTTT. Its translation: CASSTGQISGNTIYF.

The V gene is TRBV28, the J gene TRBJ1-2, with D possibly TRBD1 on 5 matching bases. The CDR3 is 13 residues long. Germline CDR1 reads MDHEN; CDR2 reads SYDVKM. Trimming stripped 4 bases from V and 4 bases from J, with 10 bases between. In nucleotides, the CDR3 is TGTGCCAGCAGTTCGGGACTGCTCTATGGCTACACCTTC. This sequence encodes CASSSGLLYGYTF.

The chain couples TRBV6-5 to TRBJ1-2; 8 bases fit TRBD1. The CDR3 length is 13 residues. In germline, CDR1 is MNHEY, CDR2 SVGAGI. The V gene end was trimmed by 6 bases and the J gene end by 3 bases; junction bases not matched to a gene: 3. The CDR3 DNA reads TGTGCCAGCAGCACGGACAGGGACTATGGCTACACCTTC. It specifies CASSTDRDYGYTF.

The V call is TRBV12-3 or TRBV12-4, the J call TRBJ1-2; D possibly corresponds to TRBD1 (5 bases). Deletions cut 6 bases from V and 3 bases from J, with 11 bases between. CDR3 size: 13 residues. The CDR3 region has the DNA TGTGCCAGCAGCCGTCAGGGATACTATGGCTACACCTTC. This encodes CASSRQGYYGYTF.

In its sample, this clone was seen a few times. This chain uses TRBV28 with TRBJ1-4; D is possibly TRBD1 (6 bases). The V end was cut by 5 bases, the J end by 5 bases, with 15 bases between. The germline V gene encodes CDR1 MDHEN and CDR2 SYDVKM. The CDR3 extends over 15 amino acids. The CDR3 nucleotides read TGTGCCAGCAGTACCTACAGGGTTCTGAATGAAAAACTGTTTTTT. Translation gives CASSTYRVLNEKLFF.

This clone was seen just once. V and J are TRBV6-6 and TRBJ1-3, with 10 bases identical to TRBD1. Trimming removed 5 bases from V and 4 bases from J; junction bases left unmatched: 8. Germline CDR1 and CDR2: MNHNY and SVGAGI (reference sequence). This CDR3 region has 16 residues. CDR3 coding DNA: TGTGCCAGCAGTGGTCCCGGGACAGGGGCCGGAAACACCATATATTTT. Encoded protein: CASSGPGTGAGNTIYF.

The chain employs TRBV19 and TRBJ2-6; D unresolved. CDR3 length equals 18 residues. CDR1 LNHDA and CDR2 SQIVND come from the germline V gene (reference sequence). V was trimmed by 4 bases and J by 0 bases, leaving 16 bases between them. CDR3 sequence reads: CASSTAPTWSSGANVLTF. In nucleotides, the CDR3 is TGTGCCAGTAGTACAGCGCCCACCTGGAGCTCTGGGGCCAACGTCCTGACTTTC.

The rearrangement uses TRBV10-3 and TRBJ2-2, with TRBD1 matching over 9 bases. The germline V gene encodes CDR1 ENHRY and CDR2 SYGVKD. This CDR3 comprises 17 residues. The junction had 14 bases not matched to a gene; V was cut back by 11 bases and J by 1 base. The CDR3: CASRQPGTGRNTGELFF. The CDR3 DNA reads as TGTGCCTCCCGCCAGCCAGGGACAGGGCGGAACACCGGGGAGCTGTTTTTT.

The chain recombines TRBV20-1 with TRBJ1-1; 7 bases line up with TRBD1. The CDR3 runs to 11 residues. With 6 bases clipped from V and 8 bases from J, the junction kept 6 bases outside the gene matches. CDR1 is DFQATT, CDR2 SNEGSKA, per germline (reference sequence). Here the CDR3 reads CSANRGAEAFF. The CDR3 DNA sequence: TGCAGTGCGAACAGGGGTGCCGAAGCTTTCTTT.

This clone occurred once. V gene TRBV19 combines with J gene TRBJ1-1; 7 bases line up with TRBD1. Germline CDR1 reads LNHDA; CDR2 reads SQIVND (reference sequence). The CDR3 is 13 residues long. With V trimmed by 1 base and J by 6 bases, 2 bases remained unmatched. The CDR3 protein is CASSIAGTAEAFF. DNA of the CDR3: TGTGCCAGTAGTATAGCGGGGACAGCTGAAGCTTTCTTT.

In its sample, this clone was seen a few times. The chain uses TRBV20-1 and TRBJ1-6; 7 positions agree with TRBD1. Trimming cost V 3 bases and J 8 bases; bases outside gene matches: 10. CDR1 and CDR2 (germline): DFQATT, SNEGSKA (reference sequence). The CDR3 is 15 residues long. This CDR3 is CSASRDRGSYSPLHF. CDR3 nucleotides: TGCAGTGCTAGTAGGGACAGAGGATCTTATTCACCCCTCCACTTT.

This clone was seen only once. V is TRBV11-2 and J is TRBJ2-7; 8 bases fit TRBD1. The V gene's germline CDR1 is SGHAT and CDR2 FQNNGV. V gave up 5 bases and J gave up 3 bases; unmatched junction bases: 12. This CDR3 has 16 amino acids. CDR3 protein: CASSLTGRGPFYEQYF. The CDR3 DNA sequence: TGTGCCAGCAGCCTTACCGGCAGGGGGCCTTTCTACGAGCAGTACTTC.

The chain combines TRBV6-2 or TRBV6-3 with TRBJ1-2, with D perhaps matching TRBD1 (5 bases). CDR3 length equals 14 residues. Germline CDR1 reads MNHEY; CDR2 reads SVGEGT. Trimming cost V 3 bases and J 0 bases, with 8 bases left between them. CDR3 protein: CASSYGRANYGYTF. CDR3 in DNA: TGTGCCAGCAGTTATGGCAGGGCTAACTATGGCTACACCTTC.

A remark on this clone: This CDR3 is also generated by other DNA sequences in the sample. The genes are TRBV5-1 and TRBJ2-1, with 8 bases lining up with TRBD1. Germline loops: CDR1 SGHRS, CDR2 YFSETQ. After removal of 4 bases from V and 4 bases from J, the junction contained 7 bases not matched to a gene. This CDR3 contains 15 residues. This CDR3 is CASSLGQGSYNEQFF. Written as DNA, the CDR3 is TGCGCCAGCAGCCTCGGACAGGGATCATACAATGAGCAGTTCTTC.

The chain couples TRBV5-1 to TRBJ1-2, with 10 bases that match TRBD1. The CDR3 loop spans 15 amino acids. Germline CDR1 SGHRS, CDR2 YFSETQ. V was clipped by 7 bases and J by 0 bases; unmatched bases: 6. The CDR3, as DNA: TGCGCCAGCGGACAGGGGGTTACGGCTAACTATGGCTACACCTTC. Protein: CASGQGVTANYGYTF.

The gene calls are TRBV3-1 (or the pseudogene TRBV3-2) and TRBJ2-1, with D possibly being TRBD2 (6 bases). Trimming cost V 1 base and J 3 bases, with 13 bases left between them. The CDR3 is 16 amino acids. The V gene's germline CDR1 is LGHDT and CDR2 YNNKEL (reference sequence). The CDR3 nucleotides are TGTGCCAGCAGCCAAGCTGGGGGGAGAGGCTACAATGAGCAGTTCTTC. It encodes CASSQAGGRGYNEQFF.

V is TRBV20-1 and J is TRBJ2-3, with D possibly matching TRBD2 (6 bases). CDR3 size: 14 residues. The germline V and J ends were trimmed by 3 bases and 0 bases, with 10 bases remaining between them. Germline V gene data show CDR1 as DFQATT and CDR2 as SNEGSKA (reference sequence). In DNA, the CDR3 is TGCAGTGCTAGTCCGCTAGCGAGCACAGATACGCAGTATTTT. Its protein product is CSASPLASTDTQYF.

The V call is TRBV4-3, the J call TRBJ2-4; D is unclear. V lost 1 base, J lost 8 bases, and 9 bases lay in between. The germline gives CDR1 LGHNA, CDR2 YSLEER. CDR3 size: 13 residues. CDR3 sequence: CASSQGRWDIQYF. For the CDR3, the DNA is TGCGCCAGCAGCCAAGGGAGATGGGACATTCAGTACTTC.